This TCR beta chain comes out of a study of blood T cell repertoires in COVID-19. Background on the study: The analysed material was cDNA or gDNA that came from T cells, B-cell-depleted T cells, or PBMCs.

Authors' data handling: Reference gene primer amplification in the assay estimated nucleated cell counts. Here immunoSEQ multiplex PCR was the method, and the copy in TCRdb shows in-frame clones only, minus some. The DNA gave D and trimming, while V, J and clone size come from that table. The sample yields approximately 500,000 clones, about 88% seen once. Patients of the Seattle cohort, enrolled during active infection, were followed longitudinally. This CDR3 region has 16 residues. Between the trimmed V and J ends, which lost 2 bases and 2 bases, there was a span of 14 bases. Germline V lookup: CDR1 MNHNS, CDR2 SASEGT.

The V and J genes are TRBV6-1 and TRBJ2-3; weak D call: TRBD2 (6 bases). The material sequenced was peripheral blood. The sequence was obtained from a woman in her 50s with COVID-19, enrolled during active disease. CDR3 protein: CASSELPRGSTDTQYF. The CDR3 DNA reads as TGTGCCAGCAGTGAATTGCCGCGGGGCTCCACAGATACGCAGTATTTT.